The source of this T cell receptor beta chain is a study of a mutant IDH1 vaccine in newly diagnosed glioma. Study at large: Those enrolled had earlier been treated with radiotherapy, temozolomide, or both, mostly both. Notes on the study in general: Detectable vaccine-induced immune responses arose in approximately 93% of patients.

This clone was seen once. Its target is not known. Time point described: week 5, during vaccination. Doses comprised 300 ug of mutant IDH1 20-mer peptide each, plus topical imiquimod. Germline V gene lookup returns CDR1 MNHNS and CDR2 SASEGT. The CDR3 contains 12 residues. With 8 bases clipped from V and 6 bases from J, the junction kept 0 bases outside the gene matches. The repertoire was sequenced with immunoSEQ multiplex PCR; TCRdb's copy has only in-frame clones and lacks some. The sample records around 49,000 clones, around 80% being singletons. The V and J genes are TRBV6-1 and TRBJ2-3; 12 bases are shared with TRBD2. The sample in question was PBMCs, obtained from a glioma patient whose treatment included an IDH1 peptide vaccine. This clonotype originated in a man over 45 with glioma. DNA for the CDR3: TGTGCCAGCGGACTAGCGGGGGATACGCAGTATTTT. Translating it yields CASGLAGDTQYF.